These 19 T cell receptor beta chains originate from one sample sequenced in a study of blood T cell repertoires in COVID-19 (dated by TCRdb to 2019 to 2021). The library was made by the immunoSEQ multiplex PCR assay. Not all clones reach the TCRdb copy of this immuneACCESS table, which keeps in-frame sequences only. Checked studies attribute under half of the gap to unresolved V genes and leave the rest unexplained. The sample table lists around 100,000 clones, roughly four fifths of them with a count of one. About 4.8% of the sample goes to the ten largest clones. Sequenced material: peripheral blood. These receptors were collected from a man in his 60s with acute or convalescent COVID-19.

This clone was counted once. The chain employs TRBV30 and TRBJ2-5; the D gene is possibly TRBD2 (5 bases). The CDR3 has 13 residues. Germline CDR1 is GTSNPN and CDR2 is SVGIG (reference sequence). V lost 2 bases, J lost 5 bases, and 12 bases lay in between. The CDR3 protein is CAWSLSGWETQYF. For the CDR3, the DNA is TGTGCCTGGAGTCTATCGGGGTGGGAGACCCAGTACTTC.

The chain couples TRBV29-1 to TRBJ1-2; 7 bases are shared with TRBD1. CDR3 size: 16 residues. CDR1 SQVTM and CDR2 ANQGSEA come from the germline V gene. Trimming cost V 4 bases and J 4 bases; bases outside gene matches: 15. CDR3 sequence (DNA): TGCAGCGTTGGGAGATTTTTTGTGGGACAGCTCTATGGCTACACCTTC. Translating gives CSVGRFFVGQLYGYTF. Looking up the rest from reference TRBV29-1 and TRBJ1-2 gives the full variable domain: SAVISQKPSRDICQRGTSLTIQCQVDSQVTMMFWYRQQPGQSLTLIATANQGSEATYESGFVIDKFPISRPNLTFSTLTVSNMSPEDSSIYLCSVGRFFVGQLYGYTFGSGTRLTVV.

This chain uses TRBV29-1 with TRBJ1-1, with 8 bases lining up with TRBD1. J gave up 4 bases and V 3 bases, and 4 bases lay outside the gene matches. Germline V lookup: CDR1 SQVTM, CDR2 ANQGSEA. The CDR3 is 13 residues long. This CDR3 is CSVEDRVGTEAFF. CDR3 DNA: TGCAGCGTTGAGGACAGGGTTGGCACTGAAGCTTTCTTT.

The rearrangement links TRBV5-1 to TRBJ2-7, with 13 bases fitting TRBD2. V gave up 4 bases and J gave up 4 bases; unmatched junction bases: 14. CDR1 and CDR2 from the germline V gene are SGHRS and YFSETQ. This CDR3 spans 18 amino acids. CDR3 DNA: TGCGCCAGCAGCAAGGGACTAGCGGGAATTAATTCTTTTTACGAGCAGTACTTC. Its protein product is CASSKGLAGINSFYEQYF.

This sequence joins TRBV7-2 and TRBJ2-7; 9 bases line up with TRBD2. The V and J ends lost 6 bases and 2 bases, in that order; junction bases with no gene match: 8. Germline loops: CDR1 SGHTA, CDR2 FQGNSA. The CDR3 loop spans 15 amino acids. CDR3 sequence (DNA): TGTGCCAGCAGTCGTAAAGCGGGAGGCGCCTACGAGCAGTACTTC. It specifies CASSRKAGGAYEQYF.

The chain employs TRBV4-1 and TRBJ2-1; a weak D match, TRBD1 (5 bases). The CDR3 loop spans 19 amino acids. Trimming took off 1 base at V and 12 bases at J, with 31 bases between the two ends. Germline values: CDR1 MGHRA, CDR2 YSYEKL. The CDR3 is CASSQGSLSQAGPTMTQFF. In DNA, the CDR3 is TGCGCCAGCAGCCAAGGATCCCTATCACAGGCCGGCCCTACAATGACGCAGTTCTTC.

This clone came up a few times. At one end the junction does not follow the germline gene, possibly because of a read error. This chain links TRBV28 with TRBJ2-1; D gene ambiguous. The CDR3 runs 12 residues. Per germline, CDR1 MDHEN and CDR2 SYDVKM. CDR3 nucleotides: TGTGCCAGCAGCTTATTCGTCAATGAGCAGTTCTTC. Encoded protein: CASSLFVNEQFF. Together with reference TRBV28 and TRBJ2-1, the CDR3 gives the full variable domain: DVKVTQSSRYLVKRTGEKVFLECVQDMDHENMFWYRQDPGLGLRLIYFSYDVKMKEKGDIPEGYSVSREKKERFSLILESASTNQTSMYLCASSLFVNEQFFGPGTRLTVL.

This chain links TRBV12-5 with TRBJ1-1, with a tentative D call TRBD1 (6 bases). The CDR3 extends over 12 amino acids. Trimming pared 5 bases from V and 11 bases from J, leaving 15 bases between. Looked up from germline, CDR1 is LGHNT and CDR2 is FRNRAP. CDR3 sequence reads: CASGPGRGAAFF. The CDR3 DNA reads as TGTGCTAGTGGTCCCGGACGGGGGGCTGCTTTCTTT.

The chain is built from TRBV11-3 and TRBJ1-2; no clear D. V gave up 2 bases and J gave up 4 bases, with 11 bases separating them. Germline assignment: CDR1 SGHNT and CDR2 YENEEA. The CDR3 totals 14 residues. Here the CDR3 reads CASSLSPTAYGYTF. For the CDR3, the DNA is TGTGCCAGCAGCTTATCCCCCACAGCCTATGGCTACACCTTC.

This chain connects TRBV3-1 (or the pseudogene TRBV3-2) to TRBJ2-5; TRBD2 might be the D (5 bases). Germline V gives CDR1 LGHDT, CDR2 YNNKEL (reference sequence). Trimming left V 4 bases short and J 4 bases short, with 10 bases between. CDR3 size: 13 residues. The DNA of the CDR3 is TGTGCCAGCAGCCCCAAGGCGGGAGAGACCCAGTACTTC. Translating it yields CASSPKAGETQYF.

This chain uses TRBV19 with TRBJ2-7, with TRBD1 as a possible D gene (6 bases). Trimming cost V 5 bases and J 1 base, with 18 bases left between them. CDR1 is LNHDA and CDR2 is SQIVND in the germline V gene (reference sequence). The CDR3 is 16 residues long. Written as DNA, the CDR3 is TGTGCCAGTAGTCATGGGGCTGGACAGCTTTCCTACGAGCAGTACTTC. It yields the protein CASSHGAGQLSYEQYF.

This chain joins TRBV5-6 and TRBJ1-1; TRBD1 matches at 8 bases. This CDR3 spans 15 amino acids. V trimming: 1 base; J trimming: 4 bases; junction bases outside the gene matches: 6. Germline V gene data show CDR1 as SGHDT and CDR2 as YYEEEE. CDR3: CASSLFRTGGTEAFF. The DNA for the CDR3 is TGTGCCAGCAGCTTGTTTCGTACAGGGGGCACTGAAGCTTTCTTT.

J is TRBJ2-6 and V is TRBV5-1, with D unclear. Germline V gene data show CDR1 as SGHRS and CDR2 as YFSETQ. The CDR3 consists of 15 residues. Trimming pared 4 bases from V and 2 bases from J, leaving 10 bases between. The CDR3 DNA follows: TGCGCCAGCAGCCCGGAGTGGCCTGGGGCCAACGTCCTGACTTTC. It specifies CASSPEWPGANVLTF.

The rearrangement links TRBV7-2 to TRBJ2-1; TRBD2 matches at 11 bases. This CDR3 region has 17 residues. The junction had 8 bases not matched to a gene; V was cut back by 2 bases and J by 5 bases. Germline CDR1 SGHTA, CDR2 FQGNSA. CDR3 in amino acids: CASSLSSGTSGNNEQFF. The CDR3 coding sequence is TGTGCCAGCAGCTTAAGCTCCGGGACTAGCGGAAACAATGAGCAGTTCTTC.

This chain links TRBV7-2 with TRBJ1-1; 12 positions agree with TRBD1. Looked up from germline, CDR1 is SGHTA and CDR2 is FQGNSA. J lost 7 bases, V lost 5 bases, and 11 bases had no gene match. The CDR3 is made up of 16 amino acids. The CDR3: CASSILGTGGFDEAFF. The CDR3 region has the DNA TGTGCCAGCAGCATCCTAGGGACAGGGGGCTTTGATGAAGCTTTCTTT.

V gene TRBV5-6 combines with J gene TRBJ1-6; TRBD1 is a possible D gene (6 bases). The germline CDR1 and CDR2 sequences are SGHDT and YYEEEE. The length of the CDR3 is 15 residues. The germline V and J ends were trimmed by 1 base and 7 bases, with 12 bases remaining between them. The CDR3 nucleotides read TGTGCCAGCAGCTTGAGGGGGAGGGGAAATTCACCCCTCCACTTT. Translating it yields CASSLRGRGNSPLHF.

In this sample, this clone turned up once. The chain uses TRBV27 and TRBJ1-5; no reliable D call. The CDR3 length is 14 residues. V was clipped by 3 bases and J by 1 base, with 7 bases between them. The germline V gene has CDR1 MNHEY and CDR2 SMNVEV (reference sequence). Here the CDR3 DNA reads TGTGCCAGCAGTTTGTGGCAGAGCAATCAGCCCCAGCATTTT. Translating gives CASSLWQSNQPQHF.

This clone was picked up one time. V gene TRBV5-1 combines with J gene TRBJ1-2, with unresolved D. V was pared by 0 bases and J by 5 bases, with 11 bases between. The CDR3 runs to 14 residues. From germline, CDR1 is SGHRS and CDR2 YFSETQ. The CDR3 DNA reads TGCGCCAGCAGCTTGGCGGAGGGCAGATATGGCTACACCTTC. Amino acids: CASSLAEGRYGYTF.

The V call is TRBV28, the J call TRBJ1-1; tentative D call: TRBD1 (6 bases). The V gene lost 5 bases and the J gene lost 3 bases, with 10 bases spanning the gap. The CDR3 has 13 amino acids. The germline V gene has CDR1 MDHEN and CDR2 SYDVKM. CDR3 protein: CASSAHRDTEAFF. CDR3 sequence (DNA): TGTGCCAGCAGTGCCCACAGGGACACTGAAGCTTTCTTT.